This T cell receptor (beta chain) was recovered during a study of OX40 agonist ivuxolimab in advanced cancers. As concerns this clone: Its antigen is unknown.

The method was immunoSEQ multiplex PCR; TCRdb's version includes in-frame clones alone and lacks a portion of them. The data contain around 53,000 clones, 65% to 85% of them seen just once; the ten biggest clones take up 13%. General study points: Partly responding patients at 0.1-3.0 mg/kg showed some of the smallest clonal expansion.

CDR3 size: 17 residues. Trimming took 4 bases from V and 2 from J, leaving 20 bases between them. CDR1 is MDHEN and CDR2 is SYDVKM in the germline V gene. Exclusion applied to patients with autoimmune disease history or systemic immunosuppression. This chain uses TRBV28 with TRBJ2-5, with D perhaps matching TRBD1 or TRBD2 (6 bases each). This TCR derives from an adult with an advanced solid tumor such as melanoma, head and neck, liver or kidney cancer. The sequencing used CD4+ or CD8+ T cells sorted from blood, collected in a trial of the OX40 agonist ivuxolimab. CDR3 loop: CASSSVGGPGGQETQYF. The CDR3 region has the DNA TGTGCCAGCAGTTCAGTCGGGGGCCCAGGAGGGCAAGAGACCCAGTACTTC.